The 17 T cell receptor beta chains below come from one sample, sequenced in a study of circulating CD8 cells and anti-PD-1 response in melanoma. Live CD3+CD8+TCRalphabeta+ cells were sorted into four subsets by PD-1 and/or TIGIT. TCR libraries were prepared from roughly 15 ng of total RNA with the QIAseq Immune Repertoire TCR panel. TCRdb processed the reads anew with MiXCR; each CDR3 protein has one entry. Of roughly 1,200 distinct CDR3 sequences detected, 6.5% to 8% appear once; the ten largest clones hold around 5.5%. Sequenced here: CD8+ T cells from PBMCs, sampled at baseline or after one month of anti-PD-1 therapy (not recorded which). These receptors came from a human donor with melanoma.

Sample share makes this clonotype large. The chain carries TRBV5-4 and TRBJ2-5; 9 nucleotides agree with TRBD1. This CDR3 region has 15 residues. Trimming removed 0 bases from V and 4 bases from J; junction bases left unmatched: 4. Germline values: CDR1 SGHNT, CDR2 YYREEE (reference sequence). CDR3: CASSLDRGPGETQYF. For the CDR3, the DNA is TGTGCCAGCAGCTTGGACAGGGGGCCGGGAGAGACCCAGTACTTC.

This clonotype is deemed medium-sized (0.01 to 0.1%). This chain joins TRBV5-4 and TRBJ2-3, with 9 bases matching TRBD2. The V gene's germline CDR1 is SGHNT and CDR2 YYREEE (reference sequence). The V segment lost 2 bases and the J segment 0 bases; nucleotides outside the gene matches: 1. The CDR3 covers 15 residues. Here the CDR3 reads CASSFSGGSTDTQYF. CDR3 nucleotides: TGTGCCAGCAGCTTTAGCGGGGGTAGCACAGATACGCAGTATTTT.

In this sample, this clonotype is large. This rearrangement joins TRBV24-1 to TRBJ1-6, with 7 bases lining up with TRBD1. The CDR3 is 15 residues long. The V gene end was trimmed by 12 bases and the J gene end by 3 bases; junction bases not matched to a gene: 10. The germline CDR1 and CDR2 sequences are KGHDR and SFDVKD. This CDR3 reads CAPHLRGGYNSPLHF. Here the CDR3 DNA reads TGTGCCCCCCACCTCAGGGGGGGCTATAATTCACCCCTCCACTTT.

Judged by abundance, this clonotype is large. The chain carries TRBV7-2 and TRBJ2-1; D is ambiguous. CDR1 and CDR2 from the germline V gene are SGHTA and FQGNSA. The CDR3 contains 12 residues. V gave up 4 bases and J gave up 15 bases, with 16 bases separating them. The CDR3 is CASSSNSRVLFF. DNA of the CDR3: TGTGCCAGCAGCTCCAACTCCCGAGTCCTGTTCTTC.

V usage is TRBV19 and J usage is TRBJ1-1; D gene unclear. The CDR3 totals 13 residues. V was cut by 4 bases and J by 5 bases, with 11 bases left in between. Germline assignment: CDR1 LNHDA and CDR2 SQIVND (reference sequence). The CDR3 DNA is TGTGCCAGTAGTAGCGGGATGGGGACTGAAGCTTTCTTT. As protein: CASSSGMGTEAFF.

Sample share makes this clonotype medium-sized (0.01 to 0.1%). J is TRBJ2-7 and V is TRBV19, with a tentative D call TRBD2 (6 bases). CDR1 and CDR2 from the germline V gene are LNHDA and SQIVND (reference sequence). This CDR3 comprises 16 residues. V dropped 4 bases and J dropped 5 bases, with 21 bases sitting between them. DNA of the CDR3: TGTGCCAGTAGTACCGCCGAGTGGACTAACAACAACGAGCAGTACTTC. This codes for CASSTAEWTNNNEQYF.

In this sample, this clonotype turned up a few times. V and J are TRBV7-3 and TRBJ2-7; 7 bases agree with TRBD1. CDR3 size: 15 residues. Germline V gene sequence: CDR1 SGHTA, CDR2 FQGTGA. The trim removed 3 bases at V and 5 bases at J, leaving 10 bases unmatched. The CDR3 nucleotides are TGTGCCAGCAGCTTCGCCGGGACAGCTAGTGACGAGCAGTACTTC. It specifies CASSFAGTASDEQYF.

This clonotype is medium-sized within its sample. The gene calls are TRBV29-1 and TRBJ1-1; no clear D. This CDR3 has 11 amino acids. Per germline, CDR1 SQVTM and CDR2 ANQGSEA. Trimming cost V 3 bases and J 8 bases, with 10 bases left between them. Here the CDR3 DNA reads TGCAGCGTTGATGGTAGCAGCGAAGCTTTCTTT. It specifies CSVDGSSEAFF.

The sample holds a few counts of this clonotype. Here the CDR3 DNA reads TGTGCCAGCAGCTTAATGGCGGGGCAGGATACGCAGTATTTT. This gives the protein CASSLMAGQDTQYF. The V and J genes are TRBV7-6 and TRBJ2-3; maybe TRBD2 (6 bases). Trimming left V 2 bases short and J 6 bases short, with 12 bases between. CDR1 SGHVS and CDR2 FNYEAQ come from the germline V gene. The CDR3 runs 14 residues.

In this sample, this clonotype is medium-sized. The chain has TRBV19 and TRBJ1-1; 7 nucleotides match TRBD1. V shed 6 bases and J 3 bases; nucleotides not matched to a gene: 4. Germline V gene data show CDR1 as LNHDA and CDR2 as SQIVND (reference sequence). The CDR3 extends over 13 amino acids. For the CDR3, the DNA is TGTGCCAGTAGGGGTCAGGGGGACACTGAAGCTTTCTTT. Protein sequence: CASRGQGDTEAFF.

Points on this clonotype: It may be a read error: a sequence one base away is much more abundant. The chain combines TRBV27 with TRBJ2-3, with a possible D match to TRBD2 (6 bases). With 4 bases removed from V and 2 bases from J, the gap between germline ends came to 19 bases. CDR1 is MNHEY, CDR2 SMNVEV, per germline (reference sequence). The CDR3 has 17 amino acids. In DNA form, the CDR3 reads TGTGCCAGCAGTTGGGATGGAGCGGAGGGCAACACAGATACGCAGTATTTT. This translates into CASSWDGAEGNTDTQYF.

Relative to its sample, this clonotype is medium-sized. The chain links TRBV19 to TRBJ2-7, with D possibly matching TRBD1 (5 bases). CDR1 and CDR2 (germline): LNHDA, SQIVND (reference sequence). This CDR3 has 14 residues. Trimming stripped 6 bases from V and 3 bases from J, with 15 bases between. The CDR3 spells CASSTYIDSYEQYF. The CDR3 nucleotides are TGTGCCAGTAGCACCTATATTGACAGCTACGAGCAGTACTTC.

Within the sample, this clonotype is medium-sized. The rearrangement joins TRBV27 to TRBJ2-3; 8 bases fit TRBD1. The V and J ends lost 5 bases and 2 bases, in that order; junction bases with no gene match: 9. The CDR3 has 16 residues. Germline-derived CDR1 and CDR2 are MNHEY and SMNVEV (reference sequence). The CDR3 here is CASSRRTGQVTDTQYF. The CDR3 nucleotides read TGTGCCAGCAGTCGACGAACGGGACAGGTCACAGATACGCAGTATTTT.

The CDR3, as DNA: TGTGCCAGCAGCCCTTGGGACAGTGGCACTGAAGCTTTCTTT. It is translated as CASSPWDSGTEAFF. The chain carries TRBV7-9 and TRBJ1-1, with 7 positions matching TRBD1. The trim removed 5 bases at V and 4 bases at J, leaving 7 bases unmatched. Germline-derived CDR1 and CDR2 are SEHNR and FQNEAQ (reference sequence). CDR3 size: 14 residues. Full variable domain (remainder filled in from reference TRBV7-9 and TRBJ1-1): DTGVSQNPRHKITKRGQNVTFRCDPISEHNRLYWYRQTLGQGPEFLTYFQNEAQLEKSRLLSDRFSAERPKGSFSTLEIQRTEQGDSAMYLCASSPWDSGTEAFFGQGTRLTVV.

By share of the sample, this clonotype is medium-sized. The chain has TRBV4-3 and TRBJ2-5; D not resolved. Germline values: CDR1 LGHNA, CDR2 YSLEER. Trimming shortened V by 0 bases and J by 4 bases, and 12 bases separated the two germline ends. This CDR3 contains 15 residues. CDR3 nucleotides: TGCGCCAGCAGCCAAGATAGTGGGCATCGAGAGACCCAGTACTTC. Its protein product is CASSQDSGHRETQYF.

This clonotype is categorized as medium-sized. The V call is TRBV19, the J call TRBJ2-1, with D unresolved. With 6 bases removed from V and 4 bases from J, the gap between germline ends came to 4 bases. This CDR3 has 11 residues. Germline loops: CDR1 LNHDA, CDR2 SQIVND (reference sequence). CDR3 sequence reads: CASREYNEQFF. In nucleotides, the CDR3 is TGTGCCAGTAGGGAGTACAATGAGCAGTTCTTC. The variable domain in full, completed from reference TRBV19 and TRBJ2-1, reads DGGITQSPKYLFRKEGQNVTLSCEQNLNHDAMYWYRQDPGQGLRLIYYSQIVNDFQKGDIAEGYSVSREKKESFPLTVTSAQKNPTAFYLCASREYNEQFFGPGTRLTVL.

By its share, this clonotype is medium-sized. V gene TRBV19 combines with J gene TRBJ2-3, with D hard to call. This CDR3 contains 13 residues. CDR1 LNHDA and CDR2 SQIVND come from the germline V gene (reference sequence). Trimming removed 4 bases at V and 0 bases at J, with 5 bases between. CDR3 nucleotide sequence: TGTGCCAGTAGTAGCCAGAGCACAGATACGCAGTATTTT. It translates to CASSSQSTDTQYF.